This TCR beta chain was retrieved from a study of T-cell reconstitution after alpha-beta-depleted transplantation in children. The CDR3 runs to 13 residues. Germline CDR1 is DFQATT and CDR2 is SNEGSKA (reference sequence). V was clipped by 3 bases and J by 5 bases, with 10 bases between them. The TCRbeta library was prepared with unique molecular identifiers. TCRdb reprocessed the PCR reads via MiXCR and lists one record per CDR3 protein. The sample consists of about 540,000 distinct CDR3 sequences, around 17% of them appearing once. V and J are TRBV20-1 and TRBJ2-2, with D hard to call. Sequenced material: PBMCs from the stem cell graft donor, taken from the stem cell graft. The sequence was obtained from a human donor who donated a stem cell graft to a child with acute lymphoblastic leukemia. This chain's CDR3 is CSASWALTGELFF. For the CDR3, the DNA is TGCAGTGCTAGCTGGGCTTTGACCGGGGAGCTGTTTTTT.